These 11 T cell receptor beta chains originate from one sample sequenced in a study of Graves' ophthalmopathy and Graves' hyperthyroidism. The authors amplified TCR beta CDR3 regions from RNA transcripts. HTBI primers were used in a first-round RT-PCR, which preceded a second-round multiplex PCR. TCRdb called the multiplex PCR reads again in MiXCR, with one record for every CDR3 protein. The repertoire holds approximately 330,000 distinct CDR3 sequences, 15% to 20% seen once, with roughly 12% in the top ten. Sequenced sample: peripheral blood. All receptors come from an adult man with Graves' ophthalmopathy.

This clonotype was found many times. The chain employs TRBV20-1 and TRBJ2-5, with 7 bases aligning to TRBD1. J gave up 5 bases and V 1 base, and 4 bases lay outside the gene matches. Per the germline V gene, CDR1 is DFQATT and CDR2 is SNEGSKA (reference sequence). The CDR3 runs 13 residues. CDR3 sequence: CSARVTGLETQYF. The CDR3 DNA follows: TGCAGTGCTAGAGTGACAGGGCTTGAGACCCAGTACTTC.

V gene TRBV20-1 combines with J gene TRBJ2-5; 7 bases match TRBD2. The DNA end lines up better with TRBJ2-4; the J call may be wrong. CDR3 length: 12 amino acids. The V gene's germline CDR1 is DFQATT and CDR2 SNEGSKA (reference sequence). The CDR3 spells CSAYLGGNIQYF. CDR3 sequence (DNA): TGCAGTGCTTACTTGGGGGGGAACATTCAGTACTTC.

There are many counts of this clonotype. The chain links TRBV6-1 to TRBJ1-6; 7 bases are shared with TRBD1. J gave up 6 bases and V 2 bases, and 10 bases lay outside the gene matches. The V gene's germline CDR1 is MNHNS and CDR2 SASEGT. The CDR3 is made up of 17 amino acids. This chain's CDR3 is CASSEFRVGQLNSPLHF. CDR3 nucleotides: TGTGCCAGCAGTGAATTTAGAGTGGGACAGCTTAATTCACCCCTCCACTTT.

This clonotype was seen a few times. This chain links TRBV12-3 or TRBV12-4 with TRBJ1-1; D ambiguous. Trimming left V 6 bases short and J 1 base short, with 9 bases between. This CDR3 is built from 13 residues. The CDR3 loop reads CASSRLGNTEAFF. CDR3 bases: TGTGCCAGCAGCCGCCTTGGGAACACTGAAGCTTTCTTT.

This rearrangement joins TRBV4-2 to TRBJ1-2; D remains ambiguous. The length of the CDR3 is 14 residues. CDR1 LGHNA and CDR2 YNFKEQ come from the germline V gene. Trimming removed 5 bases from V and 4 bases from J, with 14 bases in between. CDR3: CASSKSGVSYGYTF. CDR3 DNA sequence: TGTGCCAGCAGCAAAAGCGGGGTGTCCTATGGCTACACCTTC.

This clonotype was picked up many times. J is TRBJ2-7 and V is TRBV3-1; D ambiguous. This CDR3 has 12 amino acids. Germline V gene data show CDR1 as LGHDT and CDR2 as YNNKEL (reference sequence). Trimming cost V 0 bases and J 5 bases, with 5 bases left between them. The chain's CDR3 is CASSQEAHEQYF. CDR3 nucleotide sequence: TGTGCCAGCAGCCAAGAGGCCCACGAGCAGTACTTC.

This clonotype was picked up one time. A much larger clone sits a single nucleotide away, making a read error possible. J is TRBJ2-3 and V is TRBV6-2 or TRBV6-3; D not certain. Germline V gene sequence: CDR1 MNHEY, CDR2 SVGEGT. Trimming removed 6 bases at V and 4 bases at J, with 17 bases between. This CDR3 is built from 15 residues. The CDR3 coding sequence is TGTGCCAGCAGCAAACGTACCGGACGCTCAGATACGCAGTATTTT. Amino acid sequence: CASSKRTGRSDTQYF.

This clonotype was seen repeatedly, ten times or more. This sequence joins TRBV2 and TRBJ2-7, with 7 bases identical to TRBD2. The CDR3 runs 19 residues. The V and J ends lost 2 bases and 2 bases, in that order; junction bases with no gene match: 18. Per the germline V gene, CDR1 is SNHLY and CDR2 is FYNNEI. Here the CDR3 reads CASSESQASLAVYTYEQYF. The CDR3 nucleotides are TGTGCCAGCAGTGAATCGCAAGCCAGCCTAGCGGTATATACCTACGAGCAGTACTTC.

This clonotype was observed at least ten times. CDR3: CATSRDMPMNQPQHF. CDR3 coding DNA: TGTGCCACCAGCAGAGATATGCCAATGAATCAGCCCCAGCATTTT. The chain uses TRBV15 and TRBJ1-5; unclear D gene. The germline gives CDR1 LNHNV, CDR2 YYDKDF (reference sequence). V was clipped by 0 bases and J by 4 bases, with 10 bases between them. The CDR3 length is 15 residues. Full variable domain (rest looked up from reference TRBV15 and TRBJ1-5): DAMVIQNPRYQVTQFGKPVTLSCSQTLNHNVMYWYQQKSSQAPKLLFHYYDKDFNNEADTPDNFQSRRPNTSFCFLDIRSPGLGDTAMYLCATSRDMPMNQPQHFGDGTRLSIL.

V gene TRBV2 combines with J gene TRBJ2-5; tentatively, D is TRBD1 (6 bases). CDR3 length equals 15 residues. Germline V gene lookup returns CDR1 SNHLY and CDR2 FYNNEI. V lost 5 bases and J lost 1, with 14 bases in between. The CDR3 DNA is TGTGCCAGCAGTCGGACAGAATCCCGCCAAGAGACCCAGTACTTC. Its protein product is CASSRTESRQETQYF.

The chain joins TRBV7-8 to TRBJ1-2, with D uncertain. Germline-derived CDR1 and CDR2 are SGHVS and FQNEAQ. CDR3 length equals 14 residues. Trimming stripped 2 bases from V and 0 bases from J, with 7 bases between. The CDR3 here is CASSLTTANYGYTF. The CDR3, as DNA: TGTGCCAGCAGCTTAACTACAGCTAACTATGGCTACACCTTC.